The 21 T cell receptor beta chains presented below share a single source sample, sequenced in a study of cytomegalovirus exposure and HLA in healthy donors. The PCR made use of 60 Vbeta and 13 Jbeta primers. Some clones are missing from TCRdb's copy, which holds only in-frame ones; the method was immunoSEQ multiplex PCR. The repertoire holds about 100,000 clones, with around 81% as singletons. Sequences were obtained from PBMCs. The origin of the receptors is a man aged 40-49 years in good health and CMV-seropositive.

The CDR3 nucleotides are TGCGCCAGCAGCTTGCCAGACAGGGTGAGCCCTGAAGCTTTCTTT. Protein product: CASSLPDRVSPEAFF. This chain uses TRBV5-1 with TRBJ1-1, with TRBD1 identical over 7 bases. This CDR3 has 15 residues. Germline CDR1 is SGHRS and CDR2 is YFSETQ. V shed 1 base and J 6 bases; nucleotides not matched to a gene: 9.

The rearrangement joins TRBV10-1 to TRBJ2-1; D might be TRBD1 (5 bases). V lost 3 bases, J lost 2 bases, and 8 bases lay in between. The CDR3 has 14 residues. CDR1 is WNHNN and CDR2 is SYGVQD in the germline V gene (reference sequence). This chain's CDR3 is CASSDGAPYNEQFF. The CDR3 bases are TGCGCCAGCAGTGATGGGGCCCCCTACAATGAGCAGTTCTTC.

This clone was seen a handful of times. The V gene is TRBV7-6, the J gene TRBJ2-1; TRBD2 might be the D (5 bases). This CDR3 has 11 residues. Germline lookup yields CDR1 SGHVS and CDR2 FNYEAQ. V was cut by 3 bases and J by 15 bases, with 12 bases left in between. The CDR3 DNA reads TGTGCCAGCAGCTTTAGCGTTCGGCTGTTCTTC. Translating gives CASSFSVRLFF.

The chain uses TRBV7-8 and TRBJ1-2, with D maybe TRBD1 (5 bases). Germline lookup yields CDR1 SGHVS and CDR2 FQNEAQ. V was pared by 5 bases and J by 8 bases, with 12 bases between. The CDR3 is 12 residues long. CDR3 nucleotide sequence: TGTGCCAGCAGCCTGAACCGGGGGGGCTACACCTTC. This gives the protein CASSLNRGGYTF.

The gene calls are TRBV28 and TRBJ1-3, with 7 bases identical to TRBD1. CDR1 is MDHEN and CDR2 is SYDVKM in the germline V gene. The V segment lost 7 bases and the J segment 0 bases; nucleotides outside the gene matches: 12. The CDR3 length is 17 residues. The CDR3 is CASTLGPGQSSGNTIYF. The CDR3 DNA reads TGTGCCAGCACCCTCGGCCCGGGACAGTCCTCTGGAAACACCATATATTTT. Looking up the rest from reference TRBV28 and TRBJ1-3 gives the full variable domain: DVKVTQSSRYLVKRTGEKVFLECVQDMDHENMFWYRQDPGLGLRLIYFSYDVKMKEKGDIPEGYSVSREKKERFSLILESASTNQTSMYLCASTLGPGQSSGNTIYFGEGSWLTVV.

The chain joins TRBV19 to TRBJ1-1, with D tentatively TRBD1 (6 bases). From germline, CDR1 is LNHDA and CDR2 SQIVND (reference sequence). The CDR3 extends over 14 amino acids. Trimming took 3 bases from V and 5 from J, leaving 13 bases between them. The CDR3 here is CASSMTGGYTEAFF. The CDR3 bases are TGTGCCAGTAGTATGACTGGGGGCTATACTGAAGCTTTCTTT.

The chain employs TRBV28 and TRBJ1-1, with TRBD1 identical over 7 bases. Looked up from germline, CDR1 is MDHEN and CDR2 is SYDVKM. V shed 3 bases and J 5 bases; nucleotides not matched to a gene: 3. This CDR3 is built from 13 residues. In DNA form, the CDR3 reads TGTGCCAGCAGTTTGCCAGGGGGGACTGAAGCTTTCTTT. Translated: CASSLPGGTEAFF. The full variable domain, its missing parts supplied by reference TRBV28 and TRBJ1-1, is DVKVTQSSRYLVKRTGEKVFLECVQDMDHENMFWYRQDPGLGLRLIYFSYDVKMKEKGDIPEGYSVSREKKERFSLILESASTNQTSMYLCASSLPGGTEAFFGQGTRLTVV.

The chain uses TRBV6-5 and TRBJ2-2, with TRBD1 as a possible D gene (6 bases). Germline CDR1 and CDR2: MNHEY and SVGAGI. The CDR3 is 15 amino acids. V lost 5 bases, J lost 1 base, and 11 bases lay in between. This CDR3 reads CASSRDRLNTGELFF. The CDR3 region has the DNA TGTGCCAGCAGTCGCGACAGGTTGAACACCGGGGAGCTGTTTTTT.

This rearrangement joins TRBV9 to TRBJ2-3; TRBD2 matches at 13 bases. Germline-derived CDR1 and CDR2 are SGDLS and YYNGEE. CDR3 length: 17 amino acids. The J segment lost 2 bases and the V segment lost 7 bases, leaving 10 bases of the junction unmatched. Here the CDR3 reads CASSRRGLAGITDTQYF. In DNA, the CDR3 is TGTGCCAGCTCACGGAGGGGACTAGCGGGGATCACAGATACGCAGTATTTT. The full variable domain, with the rest looked up from reference TRBV9 and TRBJ2-3, is DSGVTQTPKHLITATGQRVTLRCSPRSGDLSVYWYQQSLDQGLQFLIQYYNGEERAKGNILERFSAQQFPDLHSELNLSSLELGDSALYFCASSRRGLAGITDTQYFGPGTRLTVL.

V gene TRBV5-1 combines with J gene TRBJ2-3; D unresolved. CDR3 size: 12 residues. V lost 0 bases and J 6 bases, leaving 5 bases between the germline ends. CDR1 SGHRS and CDR2 YFSETQ come from the germline V gene. The CDR3 here is CASSLAEDTQYF. DNA of the CDR3: TGCGCCAGCAGCTTGGCGGAGGATACGCAGTATTTT.

The V call is TRBV30, the J call TRBJ2-7; no definite D call. Germline-derived CDR1 and CDR2 are GTSNPN and SVGIG (reference sequence). Trimming took 4 bases from V and 4 from J, leaving 14 bases between them. The CDR3 spans 13 residues. The CDR3 protein is CAWKAASRYEQYF. The CDR3, as DNA: TGTGCCTGGAAAGCCGCATCTCGTTACGAGCAGTACTTC.

This clone was observed a single time. This chain connects TRBV7-6 to TRBJ2-7; 10 bases agree with TRBD1. The J segment lost 12 bases and the V segment lost 5 bases, leaving 16 bases of the junction unmatched. The CDR3 spans 15 residues. Germline V CDR1 and CDR2: SGHVS, FNYEAQ. The CDR3 here is CASSEGARTGGQRYF. CDR3 DNA sequence: TGTGCCAGCAGCGAAGGGGCAAGGACAGGGGGACAAAGGTACTTC.

The chain couples TRBV9 to TRBJ2-2; 7 bases are shared with TRBD1. V lost 5 bases and J lost 0; bases outside the gene matches: 7. This CDR3 has 16 amino acids. Germline V gene data show CDR1 as SGDLS and CDR2 as YYNGEE. The DNA for the CDR3 is TGTGCCAGCAGTGTGACAGGGATTACGAACACCGGGGAGCTGTTTTTT. It yields the protein CASSVTGITNTGELFF.

V is TRBV7-3 and J is TRBJ1-5, with a possible D match to TRBD1 (6 bases). The V end lost 5 bases, the J end lost 3 bases, and 8 bases lay between the germline ends. The CDR3 sequence is 13 residues long. Germline values: CDR1 SGHTA, CDR2 FQGTGA. The DNA for the CDR3 is TGTGCCAGCAGCAGGGGGTCCAATCAGCCCCAGCATTTT. This gives the protein CASSRGSNQPQHF. Filled out from reference TRBV7-3 and TRBJ1-5, the complete variable domain reads GAGVSQTPSNKVTEKGKYVELRCDPISGHTALYWYRQSLGQGPEFLIYFQGTGAADDSGLPNDRFFAVRPEGSVSTLKIQRTERGDSAVYLCASSRGSNQPQHFGDGTRLSIL.

The genes are TRBV10-2 and TRBJ2-1; 11 bases align to TRBD2. Germline values: CDR1 WSHSY, CDR2 SAAADI. This CDR3 contains 16 residues. J was trimmed by 1 base and V by 5 bases; bases with no gene match: 4. This CDR3 reads CASSQTSGGSYNEQFF. The CDR3 bases are TGCGCCAGCAGTCAAACTAGCGGGGGATCCTACAATGAGCAGTTCTTC.

This clone was detected a few times. The genes are TRBV28 and TRBJ2-7; a possible D gene is TRBD2 (6 bases). V lost 2 bases, J lost 0 bases, and 11 bases lay in between. Germline CDR1 MDHEN, CDR2 SYDVKM. There are 15 residues in the CDR3. The CDR3 loop is CASSLQGTLSYEQYF. DNA for the CDR3: TGTGCCAGCAGTTTACAAGGGACTCTCTCCTACGAGCAGTACTTC. Full variable domain (outside the CDR3, taken from reference TRBV28 and TRBJ2-7): DVKVTQSSRYLVKRTGEKVFLECVQDMDHENMFWYRQDPGLGLRLIYFSYDVKMKEKGDIPEGYSVSREKKERFSLILESASTNQTSMYLCASSLQGTLSYEQYFGPGTRLTVT.

J is TRBJ2-5 and V is TRBV29-1; D may be TRBD2 (6 bases). V dropped 4 bases and J dropped 6 bases, with 21 bases sitting between them. This CDR3 has 15 amino acids. CDR1 is SQVTM and CDR2 is ANQGSEA in the germline V gene. The CDR3 here is CSVVSRDWPGKTQYF. CDR3 nucleotides: TGCAGCGTTGTAAGTCGGGACTGGCCCGGGAAGACCCAGTACTTC.

The chain recombines TRBV5-1 with TRBJ1-1; 8 bases are shared with TRBD1. J lost 0 bases, V lost 4 bases, and 5 bases had no gene match. CDR1 SGHRS and CDR2 YFSETQ come from the germline V gene. The CDR3 spans 15 residues. DNA of the CDR3: TGCGCCAGCAGCCCACAACAGGGGGTGAACACTGAAGCTTTCTTT. It translates to CASSPQQGVNTEAFF.

The chain is built from TRBV6-6 and TRBJ2-3; 13 nucleotides align to TRBD2. CDR1 MNHNY and CDR2 SVGAGI come from the germline V gene (reference sequence). V shed 5 bases, J shed 2 bases, and the junction held 1 base outside the gene matches. CDR3 length equals 15 residues. CDR3 bases: TGTGCCAGCAGTACTAGCGGGGGGGCCACAGATACGCAGTATTTT. Its translation is CASSTSGGATDTQYF.

The rearrangement uses TRBV10-2 and TRBJ2-1, with 9 bases matching TRBD1. Per germline, CDR1 WSHSY and CDR2 SAAADI. CDR3 length: 23 residues. V lost 6 bases, J lost 0 bases, and 27 bases stayed unmatched. The CDR3 coding sequence is TGCGCCAGCAGGCACCGACAGATCAACAGGGGGCTTGACCCAAGGAGCTCCTACAATGAGCAGTTCTTC. It codes for CASRHRQINRGLDPRSSYNEQFF.

The V and J genes are TRBV7-9 and TRBJ2-5; TRBD2 matches 13 bases. With V trimmed by 4 bases and J by 4 bases, 3 bases remained unmatched. Germline-derived CDR1 and CDR2 are SEHNR and FQNEAQ (reference sequence). The CDR3 sequence is 15 residues long. Written as DNA, the CDR3 is TGTGCCAGCAGCTCTAGGACTAGCGGGGGAGAGACCCAGTACTTC. As protein: CASSSRTSGGETQYF.